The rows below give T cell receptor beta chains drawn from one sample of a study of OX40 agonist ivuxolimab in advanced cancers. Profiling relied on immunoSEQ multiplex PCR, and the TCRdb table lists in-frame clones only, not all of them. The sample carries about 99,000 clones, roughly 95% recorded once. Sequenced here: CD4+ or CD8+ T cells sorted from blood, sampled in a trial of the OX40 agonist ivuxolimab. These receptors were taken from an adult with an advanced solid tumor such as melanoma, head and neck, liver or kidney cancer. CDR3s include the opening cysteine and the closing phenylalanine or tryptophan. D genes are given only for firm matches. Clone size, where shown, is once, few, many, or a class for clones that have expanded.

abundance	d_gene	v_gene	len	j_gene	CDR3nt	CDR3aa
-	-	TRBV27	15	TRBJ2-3	TGTGCCAGCAGCTACATCGCCTTGGAGACAGATACGCAGTATTTT	CASSYIALETDTQYF
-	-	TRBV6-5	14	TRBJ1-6	TGTGCCAGCAGTTACAGCTCCTATAATTCACCCCTCCACTTT	CASSYSSYNSPLHF
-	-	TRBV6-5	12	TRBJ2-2	TGTGCCAGCAGACCGGACACCGGGGAGCTGTTTTTT	CASRPDTGELFF
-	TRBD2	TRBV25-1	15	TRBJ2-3	TGTGCCAGCAGTGAACTAGCGGGGGGCCCGGGTACGCAGTATTTT	CASSELAGGPGTQYF
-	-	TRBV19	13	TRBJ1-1	TGTGCCAGTAGGACAGGCGGGAGAACTGAAGCTTTCTTT	CASRTGGRTEAFF
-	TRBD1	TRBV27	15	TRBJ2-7	TGTGCCAGCAGACGCTACCGGGACAGGGACTACGAGCAGTACTTC	CASRRYRDRDYEQYF
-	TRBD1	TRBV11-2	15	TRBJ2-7	TGTGCCAGCAGCCCGCCCGGGACAGGGGCCTACGAGCAGTACTTC	CASSPPGTGAYEQYF
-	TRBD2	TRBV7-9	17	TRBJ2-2	TGTGCCAGCAGCTACCAGACTAGCGGGACGAACACCGGGGAGCTGTTTTTT	CASSYQTSGTNTGELFF
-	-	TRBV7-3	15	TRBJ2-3	TGTGCCAGCAGCCTCAGGGGGGATAACACAGATACGCAGTATTTT	CASSLRGDNTDTQYF
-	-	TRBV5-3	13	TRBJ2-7	TGTGCCAGCAGCTTATGGGATTCCTACGAGCAGTACTTC	CASSLWDSYEQYF
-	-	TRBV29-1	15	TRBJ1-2	TGCAGCGTTGGTCTCGGTGTATCCCCCCCCTATGGCTACACCTTC	CSVGLGVSPPYGYTF
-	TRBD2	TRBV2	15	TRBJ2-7	TGTGCCAGCAGTGAAGGTCGCGGGGGTCTATACGAGCAGTACTTC	CASSEGRGGLYEQYF
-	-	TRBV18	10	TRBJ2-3	TGTGCCAGCTCACACGATACGCAGTATTTT	CASSHDTQYF
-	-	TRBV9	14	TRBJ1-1	TGTGCCAGCAGCCCAGGGACATGGAACACTGAAGCTTTCTTT	CASSPGTWNTEAFF
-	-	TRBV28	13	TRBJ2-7	TGTGCCAGCAGTTTCCTCGACGCCTACGAGCAGTACTTC	CASSFLDAYEQYF
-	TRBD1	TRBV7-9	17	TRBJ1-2	TGTGCCAGCAGCTCTACTTCCCGGGACAGGGATAACTATGGCTACACCTTC	CASSSTSRDRDNYGYTF
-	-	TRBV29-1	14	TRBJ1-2	TGCAGCGTTGAATTGGTGGACAGCTCCTATGGCTACACCTTC	CSVELVDSSYGYTF
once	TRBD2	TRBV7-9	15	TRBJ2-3	TGTGCCAGCAGCTTAGGTGAGCGGGACCGAGATACGCAGTATTTT	CASSLGERDRDTQYF
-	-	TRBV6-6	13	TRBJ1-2	TGTGCCAGCAGTACCGCCGGTAGCTATGGCTACACCTTC	CASSTAGSYGYTF
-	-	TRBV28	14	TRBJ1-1	TGTGCCAGCAGCCCGACCGGGGACGACACTGAAGCTTTCTTT	CASSPTGDDTEAFF
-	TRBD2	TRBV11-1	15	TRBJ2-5	TGTGCCAGCAGCTTAGACTTTGGGGGAGGGGAGACCCAGTACTTC	CASSLDFGGGETQYF
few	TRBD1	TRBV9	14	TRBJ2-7	TGTGCCAGCAGCGCAAACTCAGGGGGAGACGAGCAGTACTTC	CASSANSGGDEQYF